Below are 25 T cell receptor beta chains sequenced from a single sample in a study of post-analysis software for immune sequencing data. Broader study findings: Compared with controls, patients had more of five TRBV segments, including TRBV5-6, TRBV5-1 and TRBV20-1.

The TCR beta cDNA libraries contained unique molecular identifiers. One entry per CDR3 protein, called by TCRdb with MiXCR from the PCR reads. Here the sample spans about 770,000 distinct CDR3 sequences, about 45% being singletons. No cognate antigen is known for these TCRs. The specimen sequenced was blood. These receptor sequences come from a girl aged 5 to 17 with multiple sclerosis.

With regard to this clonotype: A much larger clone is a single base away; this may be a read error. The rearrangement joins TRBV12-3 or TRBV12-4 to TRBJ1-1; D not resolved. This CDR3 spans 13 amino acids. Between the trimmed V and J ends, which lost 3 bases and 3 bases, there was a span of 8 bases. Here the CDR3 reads CASSLGWDTEAFF. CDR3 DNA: TGTGCCAGCAGTTTGGGGTGGGACACTGAAGCTTTCTTT.

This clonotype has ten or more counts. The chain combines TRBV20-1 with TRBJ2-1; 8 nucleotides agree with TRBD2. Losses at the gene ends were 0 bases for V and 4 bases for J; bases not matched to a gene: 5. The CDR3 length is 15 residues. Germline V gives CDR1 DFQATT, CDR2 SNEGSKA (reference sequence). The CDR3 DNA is TGCAGTGCTAGAGATAGTAGCGGGATATACAATGAGCAGTTCTTC. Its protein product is CSARDSSGIYNEQFF.

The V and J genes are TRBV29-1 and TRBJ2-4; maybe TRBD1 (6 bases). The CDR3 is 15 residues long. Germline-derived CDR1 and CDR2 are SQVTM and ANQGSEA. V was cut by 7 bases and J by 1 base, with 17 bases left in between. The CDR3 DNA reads TGCAGCGCTCTACAGGGAATGGGGGCCAAAAACATTCAGTACTTC. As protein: CSALQGMGAKNIQYF. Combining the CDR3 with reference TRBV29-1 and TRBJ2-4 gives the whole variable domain SAVISQKPSRDICQRGTSLTIQCQVDSQVTMMFWYRQQPGQSLTLIATANQGSEATYESGFVIDKFPISRPNLTFSTLTVSNMSPEDSSIYLCSALQGMGAKNIQYFGAGTRLSVL.

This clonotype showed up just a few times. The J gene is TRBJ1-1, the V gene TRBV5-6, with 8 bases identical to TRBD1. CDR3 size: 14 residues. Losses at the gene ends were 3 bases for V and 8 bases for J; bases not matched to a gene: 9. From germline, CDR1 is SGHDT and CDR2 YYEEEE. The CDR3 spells CASSSRQGPGEAFF. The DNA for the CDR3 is TGTGCCAGCAGCTCCAGACAGGGGCCAGGGGAAGCTTTCTTT.

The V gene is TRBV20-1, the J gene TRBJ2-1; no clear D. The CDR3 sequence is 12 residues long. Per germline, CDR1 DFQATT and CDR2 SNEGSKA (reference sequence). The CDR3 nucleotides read TGCAGCCCCAACAGTCTGGGGAATGAGCAGTTCTTC. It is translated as CSPNSLGNEQFF.

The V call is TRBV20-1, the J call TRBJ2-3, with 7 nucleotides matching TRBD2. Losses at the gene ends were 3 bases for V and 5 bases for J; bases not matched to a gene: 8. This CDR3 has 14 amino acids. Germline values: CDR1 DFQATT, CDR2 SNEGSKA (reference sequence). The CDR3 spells CSASGGSPGDTQYF. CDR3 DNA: TGCAGTGCTAGTGGCGGGAGCCCCGGAGATACGCAGTATTTT.

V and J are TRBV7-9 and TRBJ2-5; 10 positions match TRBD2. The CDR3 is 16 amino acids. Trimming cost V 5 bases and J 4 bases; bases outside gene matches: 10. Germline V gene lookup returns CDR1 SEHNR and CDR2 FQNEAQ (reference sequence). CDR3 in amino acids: CASSVDKREGSETQYF. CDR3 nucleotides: TGTGCCAGCAGCGTAGACAAGCGGGAGGGCTCAGAGACCCAGTACTTC.

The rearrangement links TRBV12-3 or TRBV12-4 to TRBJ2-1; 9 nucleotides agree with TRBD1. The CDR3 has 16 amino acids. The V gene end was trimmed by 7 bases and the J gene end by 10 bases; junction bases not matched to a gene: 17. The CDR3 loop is CASNQTPGQGLGEQFF. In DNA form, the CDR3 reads TGTGCCAGCAACCAAACCCCCGGACAGGGGCTTGGCGAGCAGTTCTTC.

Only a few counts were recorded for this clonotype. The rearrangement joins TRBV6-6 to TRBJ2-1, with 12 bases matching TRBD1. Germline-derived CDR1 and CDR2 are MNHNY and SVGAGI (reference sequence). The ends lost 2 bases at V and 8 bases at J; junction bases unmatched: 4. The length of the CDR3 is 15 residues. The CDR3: CASSYSGTGGDEQFF. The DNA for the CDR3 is TGTGCCAGCAGTTACAGCGGGACAGGGGGCGATGAGCAGTTCTTC.

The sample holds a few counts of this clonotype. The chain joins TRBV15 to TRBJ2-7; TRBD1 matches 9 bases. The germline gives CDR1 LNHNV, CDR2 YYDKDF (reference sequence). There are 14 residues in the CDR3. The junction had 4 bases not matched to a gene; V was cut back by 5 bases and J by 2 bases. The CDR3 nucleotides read TGTGCCACCAGCCTCCGGGACAGGGCCTACGAGCAGTACTTC. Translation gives CATSLRDRAYEQYF.

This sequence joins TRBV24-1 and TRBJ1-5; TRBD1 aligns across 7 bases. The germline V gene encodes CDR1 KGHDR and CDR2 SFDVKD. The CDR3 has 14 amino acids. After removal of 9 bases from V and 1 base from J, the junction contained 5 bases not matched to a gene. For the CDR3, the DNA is TGTGCCACCCAGGGACAGCAGAGCAATCAGCCCCAGCATTTT. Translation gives CATQGQQSNQPQHF.

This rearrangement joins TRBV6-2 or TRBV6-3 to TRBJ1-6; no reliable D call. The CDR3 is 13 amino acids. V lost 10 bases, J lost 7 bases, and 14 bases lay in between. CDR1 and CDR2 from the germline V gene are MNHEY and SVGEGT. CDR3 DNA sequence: TGTGCCACCTGGACGGCGATCAATTCACCCCTCCACTTT. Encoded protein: CATWTAINSPLHF.

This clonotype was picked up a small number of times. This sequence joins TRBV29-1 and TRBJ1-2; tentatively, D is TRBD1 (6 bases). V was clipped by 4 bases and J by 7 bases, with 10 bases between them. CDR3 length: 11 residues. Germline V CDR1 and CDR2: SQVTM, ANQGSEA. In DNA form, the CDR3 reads TGCAGCGTTGCCCTGGGGGCTGGCTACACCTTC. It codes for CSVALGAGYTF.

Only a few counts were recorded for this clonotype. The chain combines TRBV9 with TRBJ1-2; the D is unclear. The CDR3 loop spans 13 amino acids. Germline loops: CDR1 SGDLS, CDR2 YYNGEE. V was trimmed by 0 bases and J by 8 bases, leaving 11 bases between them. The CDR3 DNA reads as TGTGCCAGCAGCGTAGACGCGGGGAGCGGCTACACCTTC. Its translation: CASSVDAGSGYTF.

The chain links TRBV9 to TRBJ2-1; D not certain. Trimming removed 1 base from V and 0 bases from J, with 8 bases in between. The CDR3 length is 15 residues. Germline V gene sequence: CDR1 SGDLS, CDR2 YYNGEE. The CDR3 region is CASSVIASSYNEQFF. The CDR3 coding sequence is TGTGCCAGCAGCGTAATTGCCAGCTCCTACAATGAGCAGTTCTTC.

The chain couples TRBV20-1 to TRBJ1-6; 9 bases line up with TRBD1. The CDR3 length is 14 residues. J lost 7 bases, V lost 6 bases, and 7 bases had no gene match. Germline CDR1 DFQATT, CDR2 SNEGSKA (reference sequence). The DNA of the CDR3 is TGCAGTGCCAGCGACAGGGGGAGGAATTCACCCCTCCACTTT. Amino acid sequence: CSASDRGRNSPLHF.

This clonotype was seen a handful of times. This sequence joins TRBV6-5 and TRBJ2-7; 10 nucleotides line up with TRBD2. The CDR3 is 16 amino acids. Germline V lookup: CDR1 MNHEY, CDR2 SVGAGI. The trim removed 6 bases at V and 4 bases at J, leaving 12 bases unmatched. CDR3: CASRTLPSGSSYEQYF. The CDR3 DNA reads TGTGCCAGCAGGACCCTGCCTAGCGGGAGCTCTTACGAGCAGTACTTC.

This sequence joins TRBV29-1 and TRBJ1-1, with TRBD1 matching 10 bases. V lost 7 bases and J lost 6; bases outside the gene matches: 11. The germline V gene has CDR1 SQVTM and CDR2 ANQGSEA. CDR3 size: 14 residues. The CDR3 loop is CSDTVGTGVAEAFF. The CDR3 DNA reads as TGCAGCGACACCGTTGGGACAGGGGTCGCTGAAGCTTTCTTT.

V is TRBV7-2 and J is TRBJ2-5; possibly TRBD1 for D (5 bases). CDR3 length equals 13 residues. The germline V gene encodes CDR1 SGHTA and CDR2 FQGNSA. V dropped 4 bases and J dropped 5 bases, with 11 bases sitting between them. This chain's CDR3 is CASSSQTAETQYF. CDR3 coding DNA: TGTGCCAGCAGCTCTCAGACAGCGGAGACCCAGTACTTC.

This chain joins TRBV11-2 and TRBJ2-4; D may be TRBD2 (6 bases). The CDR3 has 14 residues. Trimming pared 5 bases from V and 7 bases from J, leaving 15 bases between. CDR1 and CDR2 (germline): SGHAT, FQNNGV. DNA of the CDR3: TGTGCCAGCAGCCCCCGGGACTGGGGGAACATTCAGTACTTC. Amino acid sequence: CASSPRDWGNIQYF.

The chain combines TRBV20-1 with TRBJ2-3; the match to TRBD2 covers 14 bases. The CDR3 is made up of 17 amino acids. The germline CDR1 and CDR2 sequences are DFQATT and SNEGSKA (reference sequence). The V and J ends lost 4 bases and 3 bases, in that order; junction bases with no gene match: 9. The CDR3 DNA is TGCAGTGCTACCGGGACTAGCGGGAGAGGAAGGACAGATACGCAGTATTTT. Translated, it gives CSATGTSGRGRTDTQYF.

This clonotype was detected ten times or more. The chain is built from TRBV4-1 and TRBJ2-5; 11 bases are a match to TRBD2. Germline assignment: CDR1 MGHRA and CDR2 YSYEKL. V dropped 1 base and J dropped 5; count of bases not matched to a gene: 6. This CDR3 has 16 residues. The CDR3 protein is CASSQGLAGGGETQYF. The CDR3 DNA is TGCGCCAGCAGCCAAGGGCTAGCGGGAGGAGGGGAGACCCAGTACTTC.

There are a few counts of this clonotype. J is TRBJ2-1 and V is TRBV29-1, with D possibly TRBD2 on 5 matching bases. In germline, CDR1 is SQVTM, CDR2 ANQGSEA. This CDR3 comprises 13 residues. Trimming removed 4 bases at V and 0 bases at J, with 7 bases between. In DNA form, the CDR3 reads TGCAGCGTTGCGGGGAGCTCCTACAATGAGCAGTTCTTC. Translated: CSVAGSSYNEQFF.

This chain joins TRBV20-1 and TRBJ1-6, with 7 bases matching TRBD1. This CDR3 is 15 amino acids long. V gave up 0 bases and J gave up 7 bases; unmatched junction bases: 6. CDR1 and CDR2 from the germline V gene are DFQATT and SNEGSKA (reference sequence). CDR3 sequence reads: CSARDWGDSNSPLHF. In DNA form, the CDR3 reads TGCAGTGCTAGAGATTGGGGGGACAGCAATTCACCCCTCCACTTT.

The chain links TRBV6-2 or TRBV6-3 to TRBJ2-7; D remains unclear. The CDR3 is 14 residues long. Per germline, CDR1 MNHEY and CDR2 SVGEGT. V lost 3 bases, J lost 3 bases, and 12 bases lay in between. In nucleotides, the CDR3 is TGTGCCAGCAGTTATTCGGGTAGCTACTACGAGCAGTACTTC. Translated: CASSYSGSYYEQYF.